The TCR beta chain under discussion was sequenced for a study of identical twins. Study results and caveats: A partial confounding effect on zero-insertion analyses could come from invariant MAIT and iNKT cells. Out-of-frame sharing of TCR alpha in monozygotic twins was underestimated by models. Cord blood's abundant beta clonotypes had fewer insertions, unlike memory repertoires.

Healthy Caucasians alone served as donors. TCRdb itself ran the 5' RACE reads through MiXCR, one entry per CDR3 protein. Of under 300,000 distinct CDR3 sequences detected, 9.5% to 15% appear once; the ten largest clones hold around 4%. Turning to this clonotype: Its matching antigen is unknown.

This same sample was also taken into another study, of yellow fever vaccine responses in identical twins.

This clonotype was sampled from a woman aged 18-30 years in good health. Sequencing used memory (CD45RO+) T cells sorted from blood.

In DNA form, the CDR3 reads TGTGCCAGCGGGGGCGGGCAAGAGACCCAGTACTTC. Translated, it gives CASGGGQETQYF. The genes are TRBV28 and TRBJ2-5, with D maybe TRBD1 (6 bases). Germline assignment: CDR1 MDHEN and CDR2 SYDVKM. V lost 8 bases and J lost 2, with 9 bases in between. The CDR3 sequence is 12 residues long.